Given below is one T cell receptor beta chain in context. What it recognizes is unknown. This sample stems from a study of cytomegalovirus exposure and HLA in healthy donors. Study as a whole: A prior study identified 110 million or so unique TCR beta sequences from about 200 million T cells. Broader study findings: An analysis was carried out later, and it reportedly showed fewer N-insertions in an Asian-associated ancestry cluster than the approximately 670-donor mean. In an earlier analysis, productive rearrangement rates for most beta V segments clustered near 87% or 30%.

PCR was performed using 60 Vbeta and 13 Jbeta primers. Libraries were prepared by immunoSEQ multiplex PCR; TCRdb keeps only in-frame clonotypes and omits some of them. The sample yields over 80,000 clones, 70% to 80% seen once. The CDR3 covers 13 residues. Trimming at V came to 7 bases and at J to 8 bases, leaving 11 bases not matched to a gene. The germline gives CDR1 SQVTM, CDR2 ANQGSEA. The rearrangement uses TRBV29-1 and TRBJ2-3, with 8 bases fitting TRBD2. This clonotype was sampled from a man in his sixties in good health and CMV-seropositive. The sequenced material came from PBMCs. The DNA for the CDR3 is TGCAGCGGGGGGGGTAGCGGGATAGCTACGCAGTATTTT. Encoded protein: CSGGGSGIATQYF.